These 12 T cell receptor beta chains were sequenced from one sample in a study of immune reconstitution after stem cell transplant in scleroderma. Each CDR3 protein gets one entry after TCRdb re-called the RT-PCR reads with MiXCR. The sample holds about 2,300 distinct CDR3 sequences, about 10% seen once. This specimen was taken before or after autologous hematopoietic stem cell transplantation (not recorded which). These receptors were taken from a female donor with systemic sclerosis.

This clonotype is medium-sized. The chain employs TRBV29-1 and TRBJ1-6, with unresolved D. The CDR3 is made up of 13 amino acids. The germline V gene has CDR1 SQVTM and CDR2 ANQGSEA. V was trimmed by 6 bases and J by 1 base, leaving 7 bases between them. CDR3 in amino acids: CSVSVSYNSPLHF. Here the CDR3 DNA reads TGCAGCGTGTCTGTATCCTATAATTCACCCCTCCACTTT.

By sample share, this clonotype is medium-sized. The chain recombines TRBV24-1 with TRBJ1-1, with D possibly matching TRBD1 (5 bases). This CDR3 has 12 residues. Between the trimmed V and J ends, which lost 8 bases and 7 bases, there was a span of 13 bases. From germline, CDR1 is KGHDR and CDR2 SFDVKD. The DNA of the CDR3 is TGTGCCACCAAGACAGTTGGGGGTGAAGCTTTCTTT. This encodes CATKTVGGEAFF.

This clonotype is medium-sized in the sample. J is TRBJ1-5 and V is TRBV29-1; tentative D call: TRBD1 (6 bases). This CDR3 contains 13 residues. Trimming cost V 0 bases and J 4 bases, with 7 bases left between them. CDR1 is SQVTM and CDR2 is ANQGSEA in the germline V gene. The CDR3 spells CSVEEGGNQPQHF. In nucleotides, the CDR3 is TGCAGCGTTGAAGAAGGGGGGAATCAGCCCCAGCATTTT.

The V gene is TRBV20-1, the J gene TRBJ1-5; 7 nucleotides match TRBD1. The CDR3 sequence is 19 residues long. The V gene's germline CDR1 is DFQATT and CDR2 SNEGSKA (reference sequence). The ends lost 0 bases at V and 0 bases at J; junction bases unmatched: 14. CDR3 in DNA: TGCAGTGCTAGAGATAGTGCACAGGGGTTGGGTTATAGCAATCAGCCCCAGCATTTT. Translation: CSARDSAQGLGYSNQPQHF.

This clonotype is medium-sized by share. The chain couples TRBV7-2 to TRBJ2-3; TRBD1 or TRBD2 may be the D gene (5 bases each). The CDR3 consists of 14 residues. The germline gives CDR1 SGHTA, CDR2 FQGNSA. V was clipped by 5 bases and J by 14 bases, with 23 bases between them. The CDR3 DNA reads as TGTGCCAGCAGCATACCCGGGACGCCTCCTCGAGCGTATTTT. Protein: CASSIPGTPPRAYF. The full variable domain, completed using reference TRBV7-2 and TRBJ2-3, is GAGVSQSPSNKVTEKGKDVELRCDPISGHTALYWYRQSLGQGLEFLIYFQGNSAPDKSGLPSDRFSAERTGGSVSTLTIQRTQQEDSAVYLCASSIPGTPPRAYFGPGTRLTVL.

This clonotype is categorized as medium-sized. J is TRBJ2-5 and V is TRBV7-3; D is unresolved. Germline CDR1 reads SGHTA; CDR2 reads FQGTGA. CDR3 length: 13 residues. V was pared by 4 bases and J by 2 bases, with 8 bases between. CDR3 DNA: TGTGCCAGCAGCTCCTTTCCGCAAGAGACCCAGTACTTC. Protein product: CASSSFPQETQYF.

V gene TRBV29-1 combines with J gene TRBJ2-7, with a tentative D call TRBD1 (5 bases). This CDR3 has 13 residues. Germline CDR1 is SQVTM and CDR2 is ANQGSEA. Trimming removed 2 bases from V and 4 bases from J, with 12 bases in between. CDR3 loop: CSVEYLDRYEQYF. The DNA of the CDR3 is TGCAGCGTTGAATACTTAGACAGATACGAGCAGTACTTC.

The chain has TRBV12-3 or TRBV12-4 and TRBJ2-1; 9 positions agree with TRBD1. Unmatched junction bases numbered 10, after V lost 6 bases and J lost 7 bases. The CDR3 extends over 15 amino acids. The CDR3 loop is CASSPSGQGKNEQFF. CDR3 DNA sequence: TGTGCCAGCAGCCCTTCGGGACAGGGTAAAAATGAGCAGTTCTTC.

By sample share, this clonotype is medium-sized. This CDR3 is CSASQGINSPLHF. The CDR3 DNA sequence: TGCAGTGCTAGCCAGGGGATAAATTCACCCCTCCACTTT. The rearrangement joins TRBV20-1 to TRBJ1-6; weak D call: TRBD1 (6 bases). The CDR3 spans 13 residues. The V end lost 3 bases, the J end lost 7 bases, and 10 bases lay between the germline ends. Germline V gene lookup returns CDR1 DFQATT and CDR2 SNEGSKA (reference sequence).

The chain is built from TRBV12-3 or TRBV12-4 and TRBJ2-1; TRBD2 matches 12 bases. Trimming at V came to 6 bases and at J to 7 bases, leaving 7 bases not matched to a gene. The CDR3 has 15 amino acids. The CDR3, as DNA: TGTGCCAGCAGCCAATCTAGCGGGGGGGTTAATGAGCAGTTCTTC. The encoded protein is CASSQSSGGVNEQFF.

The rearrangement links TRBV29-1 to TRBJ2-3; 8 positions agree with TRBD1. In germline, CDR1 is SQVTM, CDR2 ANQGSEA. V shed 5 bases and J 1 base; nucleotides not matched to a gene: 5. The CDR3 loop spans 14 amino acids. CDR3 nucleotide sequence: TGCAGCGTTTCCACGGACAGGGGCACAGATACGCAGTATTTT. This sequence encodes CSVSTDRGTDTQYF.

With regard to this clonotype: One end of the junction is discordant with germline, which a read error may explain. The chain links TRBV10-1 to TRBJ2-5; TRBD2 aligns across 13 bases. The germline CDR1 and CDR2 sequences are WNHNN and SYGVQD (reference sequence). CDR3 length: 17 amino acids. CDR3 DNA: TGCGCCAGCAATGAGGGACTAGCGGGGAACCACCAAGAGACCCAGTACTTC. Amino acids: CASNEGLAGNHQETQYF.